The sequence of this T cell receptor beta chain was determined in a study of T cell responses to AZD1222 COVID-19 vaccine. Study-level information: Pooling of second doses given at about 4 or about 12 weeks was done. Study-wide results and limits: White British donors predominated, females outnumbered males, and clonal diversity was possibly underestimated. The breadth and depth of Spike-specific TCRs increased once two AZD1222 doses had been given.

Only in-frame clones appear in the TCRdb table, and some are missing; sequencing was by immunoSEQ multiplex PCR. The sample contains about 67,000 clones, 80% to 85% of which appear only once. The CDR3 has 16 amino acids. Germline CDR1 and CDR2: MNHEY and SVGEGT. With 1 base removed from V and 0 bases from J, the gap between germline ends came to 10 bases. About this clone itself: Its target is unknown.

The sequence was obtained from an adult in good health. The sequencing used peripheral blood, collected on day 0 of AZD1222 vaccination. The chain employs TRBV6-2 or TRBV6-3 and TRBJ1-5; tentative D call: TRBD1 (5 bases). CDR3 sequence reads: CASSYLGTYSNQPQHF. The CDR3 coding sequence is TGTGCCAGCAGTTACTTGGGGACCTATAGCAATCAGCCCCAGCATTTT.